This is a list of T cell receptor beta chains from one sample in a study of preoperative IRX-2 immunotherapy in early breast cancer. The protocol was immunoSEQ multiplex PCR, while the TCRdb copy is restricted to in-frame clones and leaves out a portion. The sample lists about 33,000 clones; under 90% were seen once. The sample here was tumor tissue, taken after IRX-2 immunotherapy. These receptors originate from a human donor with breast cancer. Each CDR3 is given with its conserved first and last residue. A D gene is named only where the DNA matches it firmly. The size entry is marked missing in some rows and otherwise reads once, few, many or a size class.

v_call	clone_size	j_call	d_call	cdr3_aa	cdr3_nt
TRBV7-1	.	TRBJ1-1	TRBD1	CASSPRGGAEAFF	TGTGCCAGCAGCCCTCGAGGGGGCGCTGAAGCTTTCTTT
TRBV19	.	TRBJ1-3	.	CASREHSSGNTIYF	TGTGCCAGTAGAGAGCACAGCTCTGGAAACACCATATATTTT
TRBV6-8	.	TRBJ1-2	.	CATSRADQANYGYTF	TGTGCCACCTCTCGGGCAGACCAAGCTAACTATGGCTACACCTTC
TRBV19	.	TRBJ2-1	TRBD2	CASIGPGTSVHNEQFF	TGTGCCAGTATCGGGCCCGGGACTAGCGTCCACAATGAGCAGTTCTTC
TRBV19	.	TRBJ1-5	TRBD1	CASGQGNQPQHF	TGTGCCAGTGGACAGGGGAATCAGCCCCAGCATTTT
TRBV5-1	.	TRBJ2-1	TRBD2	CASSSSGTSNNEQFF	TGCGCCAGCAGCAGTTCCGGGACTAGTAACAATGAGCAGTTCTTC
TRBV11-3	.	TRBJ1-3	.	CASSLLQGGGNTIYF	TGTGCCAGCAGCTTACTACAGGGAGGTGGAAACACCATATATTTT
TRBV28	medium-sized	TRBJ1-1	.	CATSRRENMNTEAFF	TGTGCCACCTCACGTCGGGAAAACATGAACACTGAAGCTTTCTTT
TRBV7-2	.	TRBJ2-2	TRBD2	CASSWLPGGARTGELFF	TGTGCCAGCAGCTGGCTTCCCGGGGGGGCCCGGACCGGGGAGCTGTTTTTT
TRBV18	few	TRBJ1-4	TRBD1	CASSRGQLNEKLFF	TGTGCCAGCTCACGGGGACAGCTTAATGAAAAACTGTTTTTT
TRBV18	.	TRBJ2-5	.	CASSPPGGARETQYF	TGTGCCAGCTCACCACCGGGCGGGGCGCGAGAGACCCAGTACTTC
TRBV14	.	TRBJ1-6	.	CASSWGGNSPLHF	TGTGCCAGCAGCTGGGGGGGTAATTCACCCCTCCACTTT
TRBV5-1	.	TRBJ2-6	TRBD1	CASSFLTGGAGANVLTF	TGCGCCAGCAGCTTTTTGACAGGGGGCGCTGGGGCCAACGTCCTGACTTTC
TRBV19	once	TRBJ2-1	.	CASSTRLVSSYNEQFF	TGTGCCAGTAGTACGCGACTAGTTAGCTCCTACAATGAGCAGTTCTTC
TRBV30	.	TRBJ1-5	.	CAWGRDNNQPQHF	TGTGCCTGGGGCCGGGACAACAATCAGCCCCAGCATTTT
TRBV6-8	.	TRBJ1-5	TRBD1	CASRDDRGHQPQHF	TGTGCCAGCAGAGACGACAGGGGACATCAGCCCCAGCATTTT
TRBV18	.	TRBJ2-5	TRBD1	CASSPLGSGGIQETQYF	TGTGCCAGCTCACCACTAGGATCAGGGGGCATCCAAGAGACCCAGTACTTC
TRBV7-1	.	TRBJ2-3	.	CASSLVATSTDTQYF	TGTGCCAGCAGCTTAGTAGCGACTAGCACAGATACGCAGTATTTT
TRBV12-5	.	TRBJ1-5	.	CASGFRDTLNQPQHF	TGTGCTAGTGGTTTCCGGGACACCCTGAATCAGCCCCAGCATTTT
TRBV23-1	.	TRBJ2-1	.	CASSVRGINNEQFF	TGCGCCAGCAGCGTCAGGGGAATCAACAATGAGCAGTTCTTC
TRBV5-1	few	TRBJ2-3	.	CASSLGSSSDTQYF	TGCGCCAGCAGCTTGGGGTCTAGCTCAGATACGCAGTATTTT
TRBV18	once	TRBJ1-3	.	CASSPSLQGAGNTIYF	TGTGCCAGCTCACCGTCTCTTCAGGGTGCCGGAAACACCATATATTTT
TRBV1	.	TRBJ1-2	.	CASSPEGAGAYGYTF	TGCGCCAGCAGCCCAGAAGGGGCCGGAGCCTATGGCTACACCTTC
TRBV19	.	TRBJ1-3	TRBD1	CASSRQGAFSGNTIYF	TGTGCCAGTTCGCGACAGGGGGCCTTCTCTGGAAACACCATATATTTT
TRBV1	.	TRBJ1-1	.	CASSQDRTGPEAFF	TGCGCCAGCAGCCAAGATAGGACAGGACCTGAAGCTTTCTTT
TRBV7-4	.	TRBJ1-1	.	CASSTPNRDTEAFF	TGTGCCAGCAGCACGCCCAACAGGGACACTGAAGCTTTCTTT
TRBV7-6	once	TRBJ2-5	.	CASSSSGEGVQETQYF	TGTGCCAGCAGCTCGAGCGGGGAGGGGGTTCAAGAGACCCAGTACTTC
TRBV11-3	.	TRBJ1-2	TRBD1	CASSPSWGDRGYDGYTF	TGTGCCAGCAGCCCCTCTTGGGGGGACAGGGGATATGATGGCTACACCTTC
TRBV19	.	TRBJ1-1	.	CASSIEDYTEAFF	TGTGCCAGTAGTATAGAGGACTACACTGAAGCTTTCTTT
TRBV19	.	TRBJ1-2	.	CASLKTDYGYTF	TGTGCCAGCCTAAAGACAGACTATGGCTACACCTTC
TRBV10-3	.	TRBJ1-6	.	CAISEGQNNSPLHF	TGTGCCATCAGTGAGGGACAGAATAATTCACCCCTCCACTTT
TRBV28	.	TRBJ1-1	.	CASILGGIGTEAFF	TGTGCCAGCATCCTAGGAGGGATTGGCACTGAAGCTTTCTTT
TRBV11-3	few	TRBJ2-5	.	CASTAPGAGETQYF	TGTGCCAGCACGGCGCCTGGGGCGGGAGAGACCCAGTACTTC
TRBV5-1	once	TRBJ1-6	.	CASSSRPGGDSPLHF	TGCGCCAGCAGCTCCCGGCCGGGGGGAGATTCACCCCTCCACTTT
TRBV11-1	.	TRBJ1-4	.	CASSLDPSSNEKLFF	TGTGCCAGCAGCTTGGATCCTTCTTCTAATGAAAAACTGTTTTTT
TRBV19	.	TRBJ1-5	.	CASSLRGYNQPQHF	TGTGCCAGTAGCCTCCGGGGTTACAATCAGCCCCAGCATTTT
TRBV19	.	TRBJ1-6	.	CASSIRQSSYNSPLHF	TGTGCCAGTAGTATACGACAGAGCTCCTATAATTCACCCCTCCACTTT
TRBV5-1	.	TRBJ1-1	TRBD1	CASSFQGATNTEAFF	TGCGCCAGCAGCTTCCAGGGGGCGACGAACACTGAAGCTTTCTTT
TRBV12-5	.	TRBJ1-1	.	CASTHHNRATEAFF	TGTGCCAGCACCCACCATAACAGGGCCACTGAAGCTTTCTTT
TRBV7-1	.	TRBJ2-5	.	CASSLELPTRMYF	TGTGCCAGCAGCTTAGAACTACCTACACGGATGTACTTC
TRBV6-8	.	TRBJ1-2	.	CASSYVGGDGRGYTF	TGTGCCAGCAGTTACGTAGGCGGGGATGGGCGAGGCTACACCTTC
TRBV6-8	.	TRBJ1-5	.	CASVRFGNQPQHF	TGTGCCAGCGTTAGGTTCGGCAATCAGCCCCAGCATTTT